A single sample gave rise to the 27 T cell receptor beta chains below, sequenced in a study of blood T cell repertoires in COVID-19. Sequenced by immunoSEQ multiplex PCR; TCRdb stores in-frame clones only, minus some. The data hold around 200,000 clones, with around 83% observed a single time. The sample comprised peripheral blood. The receptor source for this set is a woman between 50 and 59 years old with acute or convalescent COVID-19.

The V call is TRBV7-2, the J call TRBJ1-6; TRBD1 matches 9 bases. Per germline, CDR1 SGHTA and CDR2 FQGNSA. The CDR3 has 14 residues. V was clipped by 5 bases and J by 8 bases; unmatched bases: 4. CDR3 loop: CASSLWTGDSPLHF. The CDR3 DNA reads TGTGCCAGCAGCCTATGGACAGGGGATTCACCCCTCCACTTT.

The chain carries TRBV20-1 and TRBJ2-1; D is unclear. From germline, CDR1 is DFQATT and CDR2 SNEGSKA (reference sequence). Trimming took off 3 bases at V and 5 bases at J, with 5 bases between the two ends. This CDR3 spans 11 amino acids. CDR3: CSASPDNEQFF. The CDR3 DNA sequence: TGCAGTGCTAGTCCCGACAATGAGCAGTTCTTC.

The rearrangement joins TRBV7-9 to TRBJ2-4, with TRBD1 matching 7 bases. The CDR3 is 17 residues long. Germline CDR1 reads SEHNR; CDR2 reads FQNEAQ (reference sequence). J gave up 3 bases and V 5 bases, and 13 bases lay outside the gene matches. Here the CDR3 reads CASSPTRQGLGKNIQYF. The DNA for the CDR3 is TGTGCCAGCAGCCCGACAAGACAGGGTTTGGGCAAAAACATTCAGTACTTC.

The V and J genes are TRBV5-1 and TRBJ1-2; a possible D gene is TRBD1 (6 bases). Germline V gives CDR1 SGHRS, CDR2 YFSETQ. V dropped 5 bases and J dropped 8 bases, with 13 bases sitting between them. The CDR3 spans 12 residues. The CDR3 coding sequence is TGCGCCAGCAGGGGAACAGGGCGCGGCTACACCTTC. Protein: CASRGTGRGYTF.

J is TRBJ2-3 and V is TRBV6-4, with 12 bases aligning to TRBD2. The V gene end was trimmed by 6 bases and the J gene end by 4 bases; junction bases not matched to a gene: 8. There are 16 residues in the CDR3. Germline CDR1 and CDR2: MRHNA and SNTAGT. The CDR3 nucleotides read TGTGCCAGCAGCTCTTGGACTAGCGGGAACCCAGATACGCAGTATTTT. Protein product: CASSSWTSGNPDTQYF.

This clone appeared a single time. The V call is TRBV24-1, the J call TRBJ2-4, with TRBD2 matching 7 bases. Germline V CDR1 and CDR2: KGHDR, SFDVKD. With 3 bases clipped from V and 7 bases from J, the junction kept 8 bases outside the gene matches. The CDR3 loop spans 15 amino acids. CDR3 DNA sequence: TGTGCCACCAGTGATCCCCCCGGGGAGGGGAACATTCAGTACTTC. Its translation: CATSDPPGEGNIQYF.

The V call is TRBV27, the J call TRBJ1-2; 8 bases align to TRBD1. The CDR3 spans 13 residues. V was pared by 6 bases and J by 2 bases, with 2 bases of the junction left unmatched. CDR1 is MNHEY and CDR2 is SMNVEV in the germline V gene (reference sequence). The CDR3 DNA reads as TGTGCCAGCAGCGGACAGGGAAACTATGGCTACACCTTC. The encoded protein is CASSGQGNYGYTF.

The chain couples TRBV18 to TRBJ2-7, with TRBD1 matching over 11 bases. J was trimmed by 6 bases and V by 1 base; bases with no gene match: 5. CDR3 length equals 15 residues. Germline CDR1 is KGHSH and CDR2 is LQKENI. The CDR3 region has the DNA TGTGCCAGCTCACCACAGGGACAGGGGGTTGGCGAGCAGTACTTC. Protein: CASSPQGQGVGEQYF.

The V call is TRBV5-1, the J call TRBJ2-1; D gene unclear. The germline V and J ends were trimmed by 3 bases and 8 bases, with 18 bases remaining between them. Germline V gene sequence: CDR1 SGHRS, CDR2 YFSETQ. The CDR3 totals 15 residues. The CDR3 nucleotides are TGCGCCAGCAGCTCCACATCTTTGGTCGATGATGAGCAGTTCTTC. Its protein product is CASSSTSLVDDEQFF.

The chain employs TRBV5-1 and TRBJ2-2; 9 positions agree with TRBD2. Germline V gives CDR1 SGHRS, CDR2 YFSETQ. This CDR3 comprises 16 residues. The V segment lost 4 bases and the J segment 4 bases; nucleotides outside the gene matches: 8. The DNA of the CDR3 is TGCGCCAGCAGCCTCCCTAGCGGGAATCCCACCGGGGAGCTGTTTTTT. Its protein is CASSLPSGNPTGELFF.

This chain links TRBV5-1 with TRBJ2-1; 9 nucleotides align to TRBD2. The CDR3 sequence is 15 residues long. V trimming: 5 bases; J trimming: 0 bases; junction bases outside the gene matches: 3. Germline V lookup: CDR1 SGHRS, CDR2 YFSETQ. The CDR3 spells CASRLSGSSYNEQFF. The CDR3 DNA follows: TGCGCCAGCAGACTTAGCGGGAGCTCCTACAATGAGCAGTTCTTC.

This clone was detected once. V and J are TRBV28 and TRBJ2-5; no clear D gene. The germline CDR1 and CDR2 sequences are MDHEN and SYDVKM. The CDR3 has 10 amino acids. The germline V and J ends were trimmed by 6 bases and 5 bases, with 4 bases remaining between them. CDR3 amino acids: CASRSETQYF. CDR3 sequence (DNA): TGTGCCAGCAGGTCTGAGACCCAGTACTTC. The variable domain in full, with the rest retrieved from reference TRBV28 and TRBJ2-5, is DVKVTQSSRYLVKRTGEKVFLECVQDMDHENMFWYRQDPGLGLRLIYFSYDVKMKEKGDIPEGYSVSREKKERFSLILESASTNQTSMYLCASRSETQYFGPGTRLLVL.

This clone was counted once. V usage is TRBV4-1 and J usage is TRBJ2-1; TRBD2 matches 10 bases. This CDR3 has 17 residues. V lost 1 base to trimming and J lost 5 bases; unmatched junction nucleotides: 8. Germline loops: CDR1 MGHRA, CDR2 YSYEKL. This chain's CDR3 is CASSQGDGTSANNEQFF. The CDR3 coding sequence is TGCGCCAGCAGCCAAGGCGACGGGACTAGCGCCAACAATGAGCAGTTCTTC.

This clone appeared a few times. The gene calls are TRBV5-1 and TRBJ2-5, with 10 bases identical to TRBD1. This CDR3 has 16 residues. With 5 bases clipped from V and 1 base from J, the junction kept 8 bases outside the gene matches. Germline V lookup: CDR1 SGHRS, CDR2 YFSETQ. Here the CDR3 reads CASREGDRGSQETQYF. CDR3 nucleotides: TGCGCCAGCAGGGAAGGGGACAGGGGATCCCAAGAGACCCAGTACTTC.

This clone was picked up a small number of times. The chain has TRBV15 and TRBJ2-7, with TRBD2 matching over 12 bases. The CDR3 runs to 19 residues. V was pared by 3 bases and J by 1 base, with 13 bases of the junction left unmatched. Germline CDR1 LNHNV, CDR2 YYDKDF (reference sequence). The CDR3: CATSRKLRLAGEWSYEQYF. CDR3 nucleotide sequence: TGTGCCACCAGCAGGAAATTGAGACTAGCGGGAGAATGGTCCTACGAGCAGTACTTC.

This rearrangement joins TRBV18 to TRBJ2-7, with 7 bases matching TRBD2. Germline-derived CDR1 and CDR2 are KGHSH and LQKENI. The CDR3 covers 13 residues. J lost 2 bases, V lost 6 bases, and 4 bases had no gene match. The CDR3 coding sequence is TGTGCCAGCTCTTCCCGGGAGGCCTACGAGCAGTACTTC. Protein product: CASSSREAYEQYF.

This clone showed up just once. The rearrangement joins TRBV21-1 to TRBJ2-2; the tabulated D call, TRBD1, remains unverified against the DNA. TRBV21-1 is shown as a pseudogene. The CDR3 runs 19 residues. CDR3 sequence reads: CASSKANLRDRGREQELFF. The CDR3 DNA is TGTGCCAGCAGCAAAGCGAACCTACGGGACAGGGGGCGCGAACAGGAGCTGTTTTTT.

This chain links TRBV5-1 with TRBJ2-7, with D possibly being TRBD1 (6 bases). The CDR3 sequence is 15 residues long. V lost 0 bases to trimming and J lost 0 bases, with 10 bases between them. Germline V lookup: CDR1 SGHRS, CDR2 YFSETQ. The CDR3, as DNA: TGCGCCAGCAGCTTGGAAGGGGGTCGCTCCTACGAGCAGTACTTC. This sequence encodes CASSLEGGRSYEQYF.

For the CDR3, the DNA is TGTGCCAGCAGCGTAAACGGAGGGTCTGGTCAGCCCCAGCATTTT. This translates into CASSVNGGSGQPQHF. This chain links TRBV9 with TRBJ1-5; D unclear. V lost 1 base to trimming and J lost 6 bases, with 14 bases between them. CDR1 and CDR2 from the germline V gene are SGDLS and YYNGEE. The CDR3 has 15 residues.

The chain is built from TRBV9 and TRBJ1-1; D not certain. Germline lookup yields CDR1 SGDLS and CDR2 YYNGEE. V lost 0 bases to trimming and J lost 4 bases, with 19 bases between them. The CDR3 is 17 amino acids. DNA for the CDR3: TGTGCCAGCAGCGTAGTTCTCCGTCCAACCGAGGGCACTGAAGCTTTCTTT. Its translation: CASSVVLRPTEGTEAFF.

CDR3 sequence reads: CASSRQGESEQYF. CDR3 coding DNA: TGTGCCAGTAGCCGACAGGGGGAGTCCGAGCAGTACTTC. The chain joins TRBV19 to TRBJ2-7, with 9 bases matching TRBD1. The CDR3 length is 13 residues. CDR1 is LNHDA, CDR2 SQIVND, per germline (reference sequence). J lost 6 bases, V lost 6 bases, and 6 bases had no gene match.

This sequence joins TRBV6-5 and TRBJ2-7, with TRBD1 identical over 7 bases. Unmatched junction bases numbered 2, after V lost 6 bases and J lost 3 bases. Looked up from germline, CDR1 is MNHEY and CDR2 is SVGAGI. CDR3 length: 12 residues. CDR3 loop: CASRDRLYEQYF. DNA for the CDR3: TGTGCCAGCAGGGACAGGCTCTACGAGCAGTACTTC.

CDR3 loop: CSASSGGGTDTQYF. The CDR3 region has the DNA TGCAGTGCTAGTTCGGGGGGTGGGACAGATACGCAGTATTTT. The chain couples TRBV20-1 to TRBJ2-3; the match to TRBD2 covers 7 bases. Germline CDR1 and CDR2: DFQATT and SNEGSKA (reference sequence). The CDR3 is made up of 14 amino acids. The trim removed 3 bases at V and 3 bases at J, leaving 6 bases unmatched.

The chain carries TRBV7-2 and TRBJ1-4, with TRBD1 as a possible D gene (5 bases). V lost 4 bases and J 2 bases, leaving 8 bases between the germline ends. Per the germline V gene, CDR1 is SGHTA and CDR2 is FQGNSA. This CDR3 region has 14 residues. The CDR3 is CASSSGLTNEKLFF. CDR3 DNA sequence: TGTGCCAGCAGCTCGGGACTGACTAATGAAAAACTGTTTTTT.

V is TRBV5-5 and J is TRBJ1-4; TRBD1 might be the D (5 bases). The germline V gene has CDR1 SGHKS and CDR2 YYEKEE (reference sequence). This CDR3 region has 15 residues. V lost 3 bases and J 5 bases, leaving 14 bases between the germline ends. The CDR3 loop reads CASSYRGGANEKLFF. DNA for the CDR3: TGTGCCAGCAGCTATAGGGGAGGAGCAAATGAAAAACTGTTTTTT.

The V and J genes are TRBV19 and TRBJ1-6; 10 bases map to TRBD1. Germline-derived CDR1 and CDR2 are LNHDA and SQIVND (reference sequence). CDR3 length equals 13 residues. V gave up 10 bases and J gave up 10 bases; unmatched junction bases: 7. This CDR3 reads CATSGTGESPLHF. CDR3 nucleotide sequence: TGTGCCACCTCCGGGACAGGGGAATCACCCCTCCACTTT.

The chain combines TRBV29-1 with TRBJ1-1; 8 positions agree with TRBD1. Looked up from germline, CDR1 is SQVTM and CDR2 is ANQGSEA. After removal of 7 bases from V and 9 bases from J, the junction contained 7 bases not matched to a gene. The CDR3 spans 11 residues. CDR3 sequence reads: CSAGTGGQAFF. The CDR3 bases are TGCAGCGCAGGGACAGGAGGCCAAGCTTTCTTT.